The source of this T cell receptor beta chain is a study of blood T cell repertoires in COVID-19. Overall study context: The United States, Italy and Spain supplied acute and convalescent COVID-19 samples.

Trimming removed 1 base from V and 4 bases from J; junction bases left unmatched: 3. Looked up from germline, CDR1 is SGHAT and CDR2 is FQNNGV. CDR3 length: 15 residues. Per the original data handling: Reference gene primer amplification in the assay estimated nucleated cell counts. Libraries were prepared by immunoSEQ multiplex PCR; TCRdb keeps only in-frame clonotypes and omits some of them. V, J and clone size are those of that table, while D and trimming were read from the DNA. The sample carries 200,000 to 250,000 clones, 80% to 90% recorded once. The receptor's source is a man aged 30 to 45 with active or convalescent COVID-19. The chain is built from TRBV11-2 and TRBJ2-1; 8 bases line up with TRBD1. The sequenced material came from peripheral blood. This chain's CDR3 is CASSLGQGIYNEQFF. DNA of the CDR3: TGTGCCAGCAGCTTAGGACAGGGGATATACAATGAGCAGTTCTTC.